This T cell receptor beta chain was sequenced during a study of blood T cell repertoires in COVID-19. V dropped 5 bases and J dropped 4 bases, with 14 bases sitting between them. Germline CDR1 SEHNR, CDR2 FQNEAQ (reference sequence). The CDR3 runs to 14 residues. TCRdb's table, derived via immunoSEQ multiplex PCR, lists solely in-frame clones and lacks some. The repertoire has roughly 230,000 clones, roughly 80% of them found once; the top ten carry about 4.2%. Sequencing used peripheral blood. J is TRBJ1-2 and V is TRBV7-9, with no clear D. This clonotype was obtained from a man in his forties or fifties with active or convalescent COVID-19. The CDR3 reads CASSLLSYGYGYTF. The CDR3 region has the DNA TGTGCCAGCAGCCTCCTAAGTTACGGCTATGGCTACACCTTC.